The present TCR beta chain was sequenced within a study of response to subunit inactivated influenza vaccine (dated by TCRdb to 2016 to 2018). Broadly, across the study: To follow how T cells responded to a trivalent subunit inactivated influenza vaccine, the researchers relied on deep quantitative profiling of the T cell receptor repertoire. Results and caveats for the whole study, not just this receptor: According to the authors, only a limited number of new T cells may be recruited by each seasonal influenza vaccination.

From the germline V gene, CDR1 is MDHEN and CDR2 is SYDVKM. From its cysteine to its phenylalanine, the CDR3 spans 15 amino acids. Only the CDR3 DNA is retained, 45 bases long and in frame from the first base. Ends trimmed: V by 1 base, J by 4 bases; bases unmatched to a gene: 5. The library was produced with RT-PCR. The sequencing machine was an Illumina HiSeq 2500. TCRdb trimmed public reads at Q25 via fastp, called clones via MiXCR and kept in-frame beta chains. CDR3 protein sequences are deduplicated, and each keeps its most common genes and DNA. In this sample the table shows 650,000 to 700,000 distinct CDR3 sequences, 15% to 18% of which occur a single time. More than 9% of the sample belongs to the ten largest clones. This clonotype occurred many times. Its antigen remains unidentified. Per-base qualities were not stored, and no clone one base away is much larger.

The specimen comprised PBMCs from blood, sampled 11 to 12 days after vaccination. The V and J segments used are TRBV28 and TRBJ1-1; 8 junctional bases match TRBD1. The sequence came from a man aged 50 or older who received an inactivated influenza vaccine. Donor details come from another sample of the same person, matched by shared clones. The nucleotides are TGTGCCAGCAGTTTATCGGGACAGGCTGTCACTGAAGCTTTCTTT. This translates into CASSLSGQAVTEAFF.